These T cell receptor beta chains were read from a single sample in a study of cytomegalovirus exposure and HLA in healthy donors. The table came from immunoSEQ multiplex PCR; TCRdb's copy has only in-frame clones and leaves some out. The sample yields approximately 260,000 clones, just under 85% seen once. Material: PBMCs. The receptor set was obtained from a middle-aged woman in good health and CMV-seropositive. Each CDR3 is given with its conserved first and last residue. D genes are given only for firm matches. Only part of the rows carry a size: once, few, many, or a class if the clone is expanded.

TRBJ2-7 . TRBV30 . TGTGCCTGGAGTCCCGGCGCGGGGCAGTACTTC CAWSPGAGQYF
TRBJ1-6 . TRBV5-6 . TGTGCCAGCAGCTTGGAGGCCAGGGGTAATTCACCCCTCCACTTT CASSLEARGNSPLHF
TRBJ2-3 . TRBV6-6 TRBD2 TGTGCCAGCAGTTTGGGACTAAAGACAGATACGCAGTATTTT CASSLGLKTDTQYF
TRBJ1-4 . TRBV21-1 . TGTGCCAGCAGCAAAAACGGGGACAGGGGAAAATTAAATGAAAAACTGTTTTTT CASSKNGDRGKLNEKLFF
TRBJ1-2 . TRBV7-2 . TGTGCCAGCAGCTTAGTCACAGGGAATAACTATGGCTACACCTTC CASSLVTGNNYGYTF
TRBJ2-5 . TRBV10-3 TRBD2 TGTGCCATCAGCCAGCGGGAGGGCGGGGAGACCCAGTACTTC CAISQREGGETQYF
TRBJ1-1 . TRBV25-1 . TGTGCCAGCAGTAGGGGCCCTTGGAACACTGAAGCTTTCTTT CASSRGPWNTEAFF
TRBJ2-3 few TRBV5-1 TRBD2 TGCGCCAGCAGCTTGGTGGGTGGGATAGCGGGGGTAACAGATACGCAGTATTTT CASSLVGGIAGVTDTQYF
TRBJ2-5 . TRBV20-1 . TGCAGTGCTGGCCCGGGGGAGACCCAGTACTTC CSAGPGETQYF
TRBJ1-2 . TRBV9 . TGTGCCAGCAGCGTAGCTGCAGCGAGTAACTATGGCTACACCTTC CASSVAAASNYGYTF
TRBJ2-2 few TRBV18 . TGTGCCAGCTCGTCTAAGACCGCAGGCACCGGGGAGCTGTTTTTT CASSSKTAGTGELFF
TRBJ2-3 . TRBV5-6 . TGTGCCAGCACCGCGACTCCGGACACTAGCACAGATACGCAGTATTTT CASTATPDTSTDTQYF
TRBJ1-1 . TRBV27 . TGTGCCAGCAGTTTACGACAGGACACTGAAGCTTTCTTT CASSLRQDTEAFF
TRBJ2-5 . TRBV10-2 TRBD1 TGCGCCAGCACCGACGGACAGGGGACCTCTCGGGAGACCCAGTACTTC CASTDGQGTSRETQYF
TRBJ1-5 . TRBV6-6 TRBD1 TGTGCCAGCAGTCCCGGGGGGACAGGGGGTCAGCCCCAGCATTTT CASSPGGTGGQPQHF
TRBJ2-1 . TRBV4-1 . TGCGCCAGCAGCCTAGCGGACTACAATGAGCAGTTCTTC CASSLADYNEQFF
TRBJ2-1 . TRBV4-2 . TGTGCCAGCAGCCAAGGCGTAGCAGACTCCTACAATGAGCAGTTCTTC CASSQGVADSYNEQFF
TRBJ1-2 . TRBV7-9 TRBD1 TGTGCCAGCAGCGATCGGGACAGCTATAGCTACACCTTC CASSDRDSYSYTF
TRBJ1-4 once TRBV28 . TGTGCCAGCAGTCGCGGGGTTAATGAAAAACTGTTTTTT CASSRGVNEKLFF
TRBJ2-2 . TRBV2 TRBD1 TGTGCCAGCGGCCGGGACAGAGTCACCGGGGAGCTGTTTTTT CASGRDRVTGELFF
TRBJ2-5 . TRBV5-1 . TGCGCCAGCAGCATAACAGAAGAGACCCAGTACTTC CASSITEETQYF
TRBJ2-7 . TRBV2 TRBD1 TGTGCCAGCAGTAGACAGGGTTACGAGCAGTACTTC CASSRQGYEQYF
TRBJ2-3 . TRBV6-5 TRBD1 TGTGCCAGCAGTTACGGGACAGGGCCTAGCACAGATACGCAGTATTTT CASSYGTGPSTDTQYF
TRBJ2-7 once TRBV14 TRBD1 TGTGCCAGCAGCCGGATGGGACAGGGATACTACGAGCAGTACTTC CASSRMGQGYYEQYF
TRBJ2-2 . TRBV7-2 TRBD2 TGTGCCAGCAGCAATAGCGGGGTGAACACCGGGGAGCTGTTTTTT CASSNSGVNTGELFF
TRBJ2-7 . TRBV5-1 TRBD2 TGCGCCAGCAGCTCCGGACTAGCGGGAGGACGTGCCTACGAGCAGTACTTC CASSSGLAGGRAYEQYF
TRBJ2-4 . TRBV29-1 . TGCAGCGTTGGTTCTAGTCTTGGAAACATTCAGTACTTC CSVGSSLGNIQYF
TRBJ2-3 . TRBV7-3 . TGTGCCAGCAGCTTGACGGGGATCACAGATACGCAGTATTTT CASSLTGITDTQYF
TRBJ1-5 . TRBV7-8 . TGTGCCAGCAGCTTAGTATTGAGGGGGGGATATCAGCCCCAGCATTTT CASSLVLRGGYQPQHF
TRBJ2-2 . TRBV14 . TGTGCCAGCAGCCCGTACAGGGTCACCGGGGAGCTGTTTTTT CASSPYRVTGELFF
TRBJ2-7 . TRBV6-6 . TGTGCCAGCAGTTACACTTCTTCGAACTACGAGCAGTACTTC CASSYTSSNYEQYF
TRBJ1-2 . TRBV7-9 . TGTGCCAGCAGCTTAGCCGCCTGGGAGGCCTTATCCTACTATGGCTACACCTTC CASSLAAWEALSYYGYTF
TRBJ2-2 . TRBV5-4 TRBD2 TGTGCCAGCAGCGGGACTAGCGGATACACCGGGGAGCTGTTTTTT CASSGTSGYTGELFF
TRBJ2-7 . TRBV7-9 TRBD1 TGTGCCAGCAGCCTACAGGGGGCGACAGGGGAGCAGTACTTC CASSLQGATGEQYF
TRBJ1-6 . TRBV25-1 . TGTGCCAGCAGTGAATGGGAGGGAAGCTCCTATAATTCACCCCTCCACTTT CASSEWEGSSYNSPLHF
TRBJ2-7 . TRBV28 . TGTGCCAGCAGGCAATACGGGGGCGAGCAGTACTTC CASRQYGGEQYF
TRBJ2-7 . TRBV30 . TGTGCCTGGAGAGGACTTGGCGAGCAGTACTTC CAWRGLGEQYF
TRBJ2-7 . TRBV5-1 . TGCGCCAGCGCACCGGTGGGGACTTTCTACGAGCAGTACTTC CASAPVGTFYEQYF
TRBJ1-1 . TRBV5-1 TRBD1 TGCGCCAGCAGCCGAAGACAGGGAGGCATGAACACTGAAGCTTTCTTT CASSRRQGGMNTEAFF
TRBJ2-7 . TRBV7-2 TRBD1 TGTGCCAGCAGCAGACCAGGGGGAATGTACGAGCAGTACTTC CASSRPGGMYEQYF
TRBJ1-5 . TRBV27 TRBD1 TGTGCCAGCAGTCCTACCCGGGACAGGGCCGCTGGTCAGCCCCAGCATTTT CASSPTRDRAAGQPQHF
TRBJ2-7 . TRBV27 . TGTGCCAGCAGTTTTGGGACATCCCGCTACGAGCAGTACTTC CASSFGTSRYEQYF
TRBJ1-1 . TRBV19 . TGTGCCAGTAGTATCGCTAGGTCGACGGGTGAAGCTTTCTTT CASSIARSTGEAFF
TRBJ2-7 . TRBV11-3 . TGTGCCAGCAGTGTCGGAGGAGGGGCTGAAGAGCAGTACTTC CASSVGGGAEEQYF
TRBJ2-7 . TRBV6-5 . TGTGCCAGCAGGCCAGATTACTCGGAGACTTACGAGCAGTACTTC CASRPDYSETYEQYF